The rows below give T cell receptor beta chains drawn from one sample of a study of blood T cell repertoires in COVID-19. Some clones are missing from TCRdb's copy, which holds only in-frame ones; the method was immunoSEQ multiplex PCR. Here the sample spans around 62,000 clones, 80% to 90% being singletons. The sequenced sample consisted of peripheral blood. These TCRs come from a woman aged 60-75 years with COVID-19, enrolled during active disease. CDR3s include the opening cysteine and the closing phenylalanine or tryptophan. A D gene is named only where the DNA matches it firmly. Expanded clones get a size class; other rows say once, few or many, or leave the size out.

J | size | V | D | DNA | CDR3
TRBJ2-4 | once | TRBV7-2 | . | TGTGCCAGCAGCTCAGGGGCGGTCAAAAACATTCAGTACTTC | CASSSGAVKNIQYF
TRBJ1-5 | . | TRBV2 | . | TGTGCCAGCAGTACCGAAACAGGGCGGTGGAATCAGCCCCAGCATTTT | CASSTETGRWNQPQHF
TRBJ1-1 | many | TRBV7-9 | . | TGTGCCAGCAGCTTAGAGTCGGGTGAAGCTTTCTTT | CASSLESGEAFF
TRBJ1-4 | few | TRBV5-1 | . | TGCGCCAGCAGCTTTAGCCGGTCTACCGAAAAACTGTTTTTT | CASSFSRSTEKLFF
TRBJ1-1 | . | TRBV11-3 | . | TGTGCCAGCAGCCCCAGGGCAAATTTGAACACTGAAGCTTTCTTT | CASSPRANLNTEAFF
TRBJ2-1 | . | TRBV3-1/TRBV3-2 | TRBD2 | TGTGCCAGCAGCCAACTTAGCGGGGGGGCCTACAATGAGCAGTTCTTC | CASSQLSGGAYNEQFF
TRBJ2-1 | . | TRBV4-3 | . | TGCGCCAGCAGCCAAGATTTAAACAATGAGCAGTTCTTC | CASSQDLNNEQFF
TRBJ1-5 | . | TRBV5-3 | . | TGTGCCAGAAGCTTGGTTAGACGGACAACGGCTCAGCCCCAGCATTTT | CARSLVRRTTAQPQHF
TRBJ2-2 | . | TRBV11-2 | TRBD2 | TGTGCCAGCAGCTTACAAGCGGGGGGAGGCCGGGAGCTGTTTTTT | CASSLQAGGGRELFF
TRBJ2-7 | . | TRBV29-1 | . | TGCAGCGTCCTCAGGGGCGGGAGCTACGAGCAGTACTTC | CSVLRGGSYEQYF
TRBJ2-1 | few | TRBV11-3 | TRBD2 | TGTGCCAGCAGCCCGCGTCCCGGGACTAGCGGGGGGAACAATGAGCAGTTCTTC | CASSPRPGTSGGNNEQFF
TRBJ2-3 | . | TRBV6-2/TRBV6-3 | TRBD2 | TGTGCCAGCAGTACCCCTAGCGGGATGGCAGATACGCAGTATTTT | CASSTPSGMADTQYF
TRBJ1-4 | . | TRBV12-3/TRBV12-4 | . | TGTGCCAGCAGTTTCGCTAATGAAAAACTGTTTTTT | CASSFANEKLFF
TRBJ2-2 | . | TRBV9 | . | TGTGCCAGCAGCGGGAGTACAGGGAACCGGGAGCTGTTTTTT | CASSGSTGNRELFF
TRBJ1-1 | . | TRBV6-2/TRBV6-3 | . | TGTGCCAGCAGTTCAAGCGGGTTTAACACTGAAGCTTTCTTT | CASSSSGFNTEAFF
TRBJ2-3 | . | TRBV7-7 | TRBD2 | TGTGCCAGCAGCTTAGGGACTAGCGGGGCGCTCCAAGATACGCAGTATTTT | CASSLGTSGALQDTQYF
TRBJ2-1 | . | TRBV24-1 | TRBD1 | TGTGCCACCAGTGAAACCGGGACAGTCTACAATGAGCAGTTCTTC | CATSETGTVYNEQFF
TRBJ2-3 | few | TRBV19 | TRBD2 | TGTGCCAGTAGCCTTAGCGGGCGCGGAGGTGGTACGCAGTATTTT | CASSLSGRGGGTQYF
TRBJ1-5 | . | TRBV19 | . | TGTGCCAGTAAGGAGGCCAATAGCAATCAGCCCCAGCATTTT | CASKEANSNQPQHF
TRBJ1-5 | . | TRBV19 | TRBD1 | TGTGCCAGTAGTAGGCAATGGACAGGGGATCAGCCCCAGCATTTT | CASSRQWTGDQPQHF
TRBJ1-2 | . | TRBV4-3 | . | TGCGCCAGCAGCCACCAGGGTTCGTATGGCTACACCTTC | CASSHQGSYGYTF
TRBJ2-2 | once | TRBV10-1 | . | TGCGCCAGCAGTGGTAAAGAGACCGGGGAGCTGTTTTTT | CASSGKETGELFF
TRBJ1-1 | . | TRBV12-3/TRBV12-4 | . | TGTGCCAGCAGGCGGGGAGGAAGGACTGAAGCTTTCTTT | CASRRGGRTEAFF
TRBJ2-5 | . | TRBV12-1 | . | TGTGCCAGCAGCTTTGTACGTTCGGTTGAGGTAGAGACCCAGTACTTC | CASSFVRSVEVETQYF
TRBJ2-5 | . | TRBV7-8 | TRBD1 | TGTGCCAGCAGCCCCCGGAGCATAGGACAGGGGAAAGAGACCCAGTACTTC | CASSPRSIGQGKETQYF
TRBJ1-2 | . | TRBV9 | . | TGTGCCAGCAGCGAGGGGGGAGGGATCTACTATGGCTACACCTTC | CASSEGGGIYYGYTF
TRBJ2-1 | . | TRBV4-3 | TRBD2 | TGCGCCAGCAGCCAGGGACTAGCGGCTTACAATGAGCAGTTCTTC | CASSQGLAAYNEQFF
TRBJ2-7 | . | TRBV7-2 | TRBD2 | TGTGCCAGCAGCTTAGCATCTACTAGCGGGGGGCACTCCTACGAGCAGTACTTC | CASSLASTSGGHSYEQYF
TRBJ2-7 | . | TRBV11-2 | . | TGTGCCAGCAGCATAAGGCCCGACTGGTCCTACGAGCAGTACTTC | CASSIRPDWSYEQYF
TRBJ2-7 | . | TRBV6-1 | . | TGTGCCAGCAGTGAAGCAAGGGGATTAAGCTCCTACGAGCAGTACTTC | CASSEARGLSSYEQYF
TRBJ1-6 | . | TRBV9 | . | TGTGCCAGCAGCGTGGGAGGGTATGACTCACCCCTCCACTTT | CASSVGGYDSPLHF
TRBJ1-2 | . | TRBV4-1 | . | TGCGCCAGCAGCCCTACTCCCCTCAGAGGGCACGGCTATGGCTACACCTTC | CASSPTPLRGHGYGYTF
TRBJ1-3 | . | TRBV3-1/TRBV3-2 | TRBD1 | TGTGCCAGCAGCCAAGCCGGGACAGGAGGAAACACCATATATTTT | CASSQAGTGGNTIYF
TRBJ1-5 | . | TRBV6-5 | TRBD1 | TGTGCCAGCAGTCTACAGGGGGAGGGTCAGCCCCAGCATTTT | CASSLQGEGQPQHF
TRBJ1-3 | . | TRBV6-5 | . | TGTGCCAGCATGCAGGGCCGCTCTGGAAACACCATATATTTT | CASMQGRSGNTIYF
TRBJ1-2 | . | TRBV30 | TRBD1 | TGTGCCTGGAGTGTACAGGGGACCTATGGCTACACCTTC | CAWSVQGTYGYTF
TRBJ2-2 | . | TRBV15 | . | TGTGCCACCAGCAGAGATCTTGGACACACGAACACCGGGGAGCTGTTTTTT | CATSRDLGHTNTGELFF
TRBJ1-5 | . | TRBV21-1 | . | TGTGCCAGCAGCAAGGGCAGGGCCCAGCCCCAGCATTTT | CASSKGRAQPQHF
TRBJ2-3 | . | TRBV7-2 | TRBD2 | TGTGCCAGCAGCTTAGCCCCCTATAGCGGGAGCGGGGGAGATACGCAGTATTTT | CASSLAPYSGSGGDTQYF
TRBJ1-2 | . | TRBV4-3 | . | TGCGCCAGCAGCCAAGATGCCCAGGGTAACTATGGCTACACCTTC | CASSQDAQGNYGYTF
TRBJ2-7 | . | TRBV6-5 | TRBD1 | TGTGCCACCGCCGGGACAGGGAGTGACGAGCAGTACTTC | CATAGTGSDEQYF
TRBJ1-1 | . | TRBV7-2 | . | TGTGCCAGCAGCCCCTGGACAGAGAACACTGAAGCTTTCTTT | CASSPWTENTEAFF
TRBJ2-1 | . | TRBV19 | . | TGTGCCAGTACCGGGGGTGCCTTGGATGAGCAGTTCTTC | CASTGGALDEQFF
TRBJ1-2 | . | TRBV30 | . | TGTGCCTGGAGTGTACGGGGGGCGCTGGGCTACACCTTC | CAWSVRGALGYTF
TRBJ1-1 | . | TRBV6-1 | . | TGTGCCAGCAGTGAAGCGGGGGGATTCAACACTGAAGCTTTCTTT | CASSEAGGFNTEAFF
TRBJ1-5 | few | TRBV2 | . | TGTGCCAGCAGTCCCCGGGGGGGTTATCAGCCCCAGCATTTT | CASSPRGGYQPQHF
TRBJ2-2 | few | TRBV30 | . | TGTGCCTGGAGTCCGGTCACCGGGGAGCTGTTTTTT | CAWSPVTGELFF
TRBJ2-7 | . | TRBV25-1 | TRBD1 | TGTGCCAGCAGTGAATATCCACCGGCCCGGGACAGGTCCTACGAGCAGTACTTC | CASSEYPPARDRSYEQYF
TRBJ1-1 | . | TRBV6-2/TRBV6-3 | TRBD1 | TGTGCCAGCAGTAAGGGGGGACAGATGAACACTGAAGCTTTCTTT | CASSKGGQMNTEAFF
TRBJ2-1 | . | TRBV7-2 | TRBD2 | TGTGCCAGCAGCTTAGAGGGGCTAGCGGCGCTCAATGAGCAGTTCTTC | CASSLEGLAALNEQFF
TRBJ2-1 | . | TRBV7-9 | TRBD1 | TGTGCCAGCAGCCTCGACAGGGGGGGAGGCGATGAGCAGTTCTTC | CASSLDRGGGDEQFF
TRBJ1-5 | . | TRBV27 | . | TGTGCCAGCAGGCGGGGGGGAGCCTCTAGCAATCAGCCCCAGCATTTT | CASRRGGASSNQPQHF